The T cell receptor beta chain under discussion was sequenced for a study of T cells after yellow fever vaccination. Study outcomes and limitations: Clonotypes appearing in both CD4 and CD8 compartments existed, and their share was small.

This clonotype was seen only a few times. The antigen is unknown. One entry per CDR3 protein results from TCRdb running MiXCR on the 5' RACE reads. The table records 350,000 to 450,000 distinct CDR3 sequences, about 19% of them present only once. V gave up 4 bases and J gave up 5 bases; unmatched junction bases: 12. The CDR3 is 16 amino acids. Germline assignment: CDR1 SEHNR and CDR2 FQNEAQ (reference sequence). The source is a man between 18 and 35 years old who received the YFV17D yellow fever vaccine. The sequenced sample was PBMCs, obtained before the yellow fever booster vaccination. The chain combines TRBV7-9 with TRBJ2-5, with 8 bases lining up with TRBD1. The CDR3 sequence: CASSSPRTGSFETQYF. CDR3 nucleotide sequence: TGTGCCAGCAGCTCCCCCAGGACAGGGTCGTTCGAGACCCAGTACTTC.